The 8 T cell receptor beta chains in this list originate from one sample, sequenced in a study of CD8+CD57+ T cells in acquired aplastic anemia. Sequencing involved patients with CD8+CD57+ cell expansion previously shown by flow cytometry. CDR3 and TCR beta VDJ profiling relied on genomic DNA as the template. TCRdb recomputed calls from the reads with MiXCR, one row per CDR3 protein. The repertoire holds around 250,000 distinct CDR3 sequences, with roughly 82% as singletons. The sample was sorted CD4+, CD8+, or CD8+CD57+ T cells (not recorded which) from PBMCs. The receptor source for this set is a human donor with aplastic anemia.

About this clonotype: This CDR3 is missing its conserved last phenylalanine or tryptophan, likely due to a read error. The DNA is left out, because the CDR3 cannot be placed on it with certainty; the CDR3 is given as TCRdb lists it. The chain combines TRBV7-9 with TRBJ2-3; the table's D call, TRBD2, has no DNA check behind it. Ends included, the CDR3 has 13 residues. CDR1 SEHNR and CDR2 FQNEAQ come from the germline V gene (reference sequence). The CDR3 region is CASSLVVTGGHTQ.

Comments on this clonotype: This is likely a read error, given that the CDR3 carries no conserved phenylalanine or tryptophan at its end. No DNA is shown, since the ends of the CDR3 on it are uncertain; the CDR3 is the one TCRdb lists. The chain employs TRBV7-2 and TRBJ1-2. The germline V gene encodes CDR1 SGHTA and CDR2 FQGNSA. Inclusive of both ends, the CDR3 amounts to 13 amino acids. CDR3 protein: CASSYTSAMSYSS.

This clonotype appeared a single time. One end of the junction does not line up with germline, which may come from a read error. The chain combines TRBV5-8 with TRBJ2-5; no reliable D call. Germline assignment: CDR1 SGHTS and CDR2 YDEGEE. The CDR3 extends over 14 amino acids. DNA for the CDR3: TGTGCCAGCAGCTTGACTAAGCATAACAATACGGAGTACTTT. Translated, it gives CASSLTKHNNTEYF.

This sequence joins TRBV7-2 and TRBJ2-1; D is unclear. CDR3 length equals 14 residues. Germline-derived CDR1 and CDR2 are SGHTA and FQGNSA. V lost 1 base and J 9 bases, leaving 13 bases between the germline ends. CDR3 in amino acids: CASSLDPQSGEQFF. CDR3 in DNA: TGTGCCAGCAGCTTAGATCCTCAATCAGGTGAGCAGTTCTTC.

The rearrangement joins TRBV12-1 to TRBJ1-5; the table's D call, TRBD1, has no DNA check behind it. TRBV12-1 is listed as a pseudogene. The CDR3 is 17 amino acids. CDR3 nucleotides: TGTGCCAGCAGCTTTCAACAGGCCATTGATAGCAATCAGCCCCAGCATTTT. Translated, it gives CASSFQQAIDSNQPQHF.

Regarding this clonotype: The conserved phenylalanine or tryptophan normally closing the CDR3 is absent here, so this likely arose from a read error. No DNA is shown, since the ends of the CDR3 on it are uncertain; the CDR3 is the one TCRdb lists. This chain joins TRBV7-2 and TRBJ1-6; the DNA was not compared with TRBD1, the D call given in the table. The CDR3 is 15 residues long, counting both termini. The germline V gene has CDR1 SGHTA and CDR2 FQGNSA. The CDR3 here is CASSLGDGADTHHHS.

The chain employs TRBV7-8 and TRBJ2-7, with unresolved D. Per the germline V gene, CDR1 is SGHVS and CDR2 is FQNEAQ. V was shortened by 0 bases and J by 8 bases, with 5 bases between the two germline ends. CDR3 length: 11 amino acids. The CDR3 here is CASSLAAKQYF. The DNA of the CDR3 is TGTGCCAGCAGCTTAGCGGCCAAGCAGTACTTC.

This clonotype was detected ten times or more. The CDR3 reads CASSPGQVNTGELFF. The CDR3 DNA is TGTGCCAGCAGCCCGGGCCAGGTTAACACCGGGGAGCTGTTTTTT. This chain connects TRBV5-6 to TRBJ2-2; no firm D call. Per the germline V gene, CDR1 is SGHDT and CDR2 is YYEEEE. The CDR3 contains 15 residues. Between the trimmed V and J ends, which lost 4 bases and 2 bases, there was a span of 12 bases.